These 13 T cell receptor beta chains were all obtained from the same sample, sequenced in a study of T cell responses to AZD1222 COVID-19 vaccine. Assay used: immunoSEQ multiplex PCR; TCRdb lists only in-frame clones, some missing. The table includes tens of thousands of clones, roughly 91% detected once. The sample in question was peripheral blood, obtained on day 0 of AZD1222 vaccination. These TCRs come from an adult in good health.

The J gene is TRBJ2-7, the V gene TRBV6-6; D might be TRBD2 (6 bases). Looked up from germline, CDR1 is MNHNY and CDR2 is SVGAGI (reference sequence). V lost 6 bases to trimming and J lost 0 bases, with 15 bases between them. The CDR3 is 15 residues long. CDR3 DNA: TGTGCCAGCAGCCCCCACGGAGGGGCCTCCTACGAGCAGTACTTC. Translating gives CASSPHGGASYEQYF.

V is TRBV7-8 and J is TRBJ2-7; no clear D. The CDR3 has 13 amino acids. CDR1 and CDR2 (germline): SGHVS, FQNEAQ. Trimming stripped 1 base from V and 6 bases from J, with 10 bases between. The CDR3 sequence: CASSLEGSTEQYF. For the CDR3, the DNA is TGTGCCAGCAGCTTAGAAGGCAGCACCGAGCAGTACTTC.

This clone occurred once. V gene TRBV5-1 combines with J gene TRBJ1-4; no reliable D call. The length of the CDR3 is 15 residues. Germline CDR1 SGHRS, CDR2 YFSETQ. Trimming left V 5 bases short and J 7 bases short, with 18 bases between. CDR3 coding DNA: TGCGCCAGCAGTCAAACTGGCGCCGGGAGTGAAAAACTGTTTTTT. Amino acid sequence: CASSQTGAGSEKLFF.

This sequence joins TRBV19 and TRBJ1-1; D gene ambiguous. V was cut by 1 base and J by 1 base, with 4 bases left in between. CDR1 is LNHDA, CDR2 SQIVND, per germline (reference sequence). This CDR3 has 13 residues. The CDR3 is CASSIGRNTEAFF. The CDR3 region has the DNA TGTGCCAGTAGTATAGGGAGGAACACTGAAGCTTTCTTT. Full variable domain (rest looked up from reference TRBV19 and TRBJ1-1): DGGITQSPKYLFRKEGQNVTLSCEQNLNHDAMYWYRQDPGQGLRLIYYSQIVNDFQKGDIAEGYSVSREKKESFPLTVTSAQKNPTAFYLCASSIGRNTEAFFGQGTRLTVV.

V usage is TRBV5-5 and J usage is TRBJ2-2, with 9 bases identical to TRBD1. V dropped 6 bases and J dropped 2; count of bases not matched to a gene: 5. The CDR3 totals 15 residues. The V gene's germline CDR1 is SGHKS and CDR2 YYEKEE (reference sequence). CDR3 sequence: CASTGTGTNTGELFF. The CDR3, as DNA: TGTGCCAGCACCGGGACAGGGACAAACACCGGGGAGCTGTTTTTT.

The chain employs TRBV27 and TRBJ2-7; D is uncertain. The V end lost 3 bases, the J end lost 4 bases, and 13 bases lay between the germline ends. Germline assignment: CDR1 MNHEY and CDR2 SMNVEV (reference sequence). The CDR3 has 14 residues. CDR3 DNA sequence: TGTGCCAGCAGTTTCAGAACTAACGGTTACGAGCAGTACTTC. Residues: CASSFRTNGYEQYF.

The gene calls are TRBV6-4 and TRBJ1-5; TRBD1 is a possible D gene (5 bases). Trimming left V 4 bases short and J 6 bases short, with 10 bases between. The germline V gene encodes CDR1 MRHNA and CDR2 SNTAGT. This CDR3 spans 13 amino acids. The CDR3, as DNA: TGTGCCAGCAGTGTAGGGGCTGGTCAGCCCCAGCATTTT. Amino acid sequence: CASSVGAGQPQHF.

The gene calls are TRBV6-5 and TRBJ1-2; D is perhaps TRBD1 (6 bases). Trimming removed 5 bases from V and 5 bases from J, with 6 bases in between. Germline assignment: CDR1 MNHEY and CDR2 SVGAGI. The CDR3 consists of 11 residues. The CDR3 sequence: CASSQGYGYTF. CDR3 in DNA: TGTGCCAGCAGTCAGGGGTATGGCTACACCTTC.

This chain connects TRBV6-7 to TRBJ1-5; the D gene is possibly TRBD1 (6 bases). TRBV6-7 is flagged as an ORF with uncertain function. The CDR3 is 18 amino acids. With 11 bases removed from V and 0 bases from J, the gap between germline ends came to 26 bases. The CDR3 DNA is TGTGCCCTGGGACACCCCACAGGGCAGGGTTATAGCAATCAGCCCCAGCATTTT. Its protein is CALGHPTGQGYSNQPQHF.

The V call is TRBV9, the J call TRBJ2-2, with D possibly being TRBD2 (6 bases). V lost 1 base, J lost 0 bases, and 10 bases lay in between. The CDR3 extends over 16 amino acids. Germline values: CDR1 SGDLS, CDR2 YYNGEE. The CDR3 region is CASSVRGDSNTGELFF. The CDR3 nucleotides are TGTGCCAGCAGCGTAAGAGGGGACTCGAACACCGGGGAGCTGTTTTTT.

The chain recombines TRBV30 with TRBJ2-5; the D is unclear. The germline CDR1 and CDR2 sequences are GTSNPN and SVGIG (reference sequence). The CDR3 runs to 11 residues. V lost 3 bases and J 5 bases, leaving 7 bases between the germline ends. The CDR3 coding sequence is TGTGCCTGGAGAGTCGGGGAGACCCAGTACTTC. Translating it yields CAWRVGETQYF. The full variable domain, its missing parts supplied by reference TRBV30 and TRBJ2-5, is SQTIHQWPATLVQPVGSPLSLECTVEGTSNPNLYWYRQAAGRGLQLLFYSVGIGQISSEVPQNLSASRPQDRQFILSSKKLLLSDSGFYLCAWRVGETQYFGPGTRLLVL.

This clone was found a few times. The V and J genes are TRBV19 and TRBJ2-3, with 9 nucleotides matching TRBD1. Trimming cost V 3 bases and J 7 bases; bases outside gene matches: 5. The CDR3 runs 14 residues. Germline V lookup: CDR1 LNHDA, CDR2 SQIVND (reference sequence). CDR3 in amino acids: CASSIGQGINTQYF. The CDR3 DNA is TGTGCCAGTAGTATCGGACAGGGGATCAATACGCAGTATTTT.

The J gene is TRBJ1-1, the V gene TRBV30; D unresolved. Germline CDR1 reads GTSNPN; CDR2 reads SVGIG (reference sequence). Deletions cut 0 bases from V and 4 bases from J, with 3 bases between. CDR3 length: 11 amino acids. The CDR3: CAWSVTTEAFF. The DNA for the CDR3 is TGTGCCTGGAGTGTAACCACTGAAGCTTTCTTT.